Shown below are 31 T cell receptor beta chains from a single sample sequenced in a study of blood T cell repertoires in COVID-19. Sequenced by immunoSEQ multiplex PCR; TCRdb stores in-frame clones only, minus some. The table has approximately 320,000 clones, roughly 87% seen once. The sample consisted of PBMCs or T cells enriched from blood (not recorded which). These receptors all come from a woman aged 18-35 years who had recovered from COVID-19.

This clone has just a few counts. The gene calls are TRBV7-2 and TRBJ2-7; D unresolved. Germline values: CDR1 SGHTA, CDR2 FQGNSA. This CDR3 region has 14 residues. The germline V and J ends were trimmed by 1 base and 3 bases, with 10 bases remaining between them. The CDR3 spells CASSLGGGNYEQYF. The CDR3 nucleotides are TGTGCCAGCAGCTTAGGTGGCGGAAACTACGAGCAGTACTTC.

The chain carries TRBV6-2 or TRBV6-3 and TRBJ2-7; possibly TRBD2 for D (6 bases). This CDR3 contains 17 residues. Trimming shortened V by 0 bases and J by 3 bases, and 18 bases separated the two germline ends. Germline CDR1 MNHEY, CDR2 SVGEGT. CDR3: CASSYSAKLGLYYEQYF. The CDR3 DNA follows: TGTGCCAGCAGTTACTCCGCCAAACTCGGACTATACTACGAGCAGTACTTC.

The chain couples TRBV18 to TRBJ1-1; TRBD1 matches 9 bases. The CDR3 is 14 amino acids. After removal of 3 bases from V and 4 bases from J, the junction contained 3 bases not matched to a gene. The germline V gene has CDR1 KGHSH and CDR2 LQKENI. CDR3 residues: CASSPLDRGTEAFF. CDR3 DNA sequence: TGTGCCAGCTCACCGCTGGACAGGGGCACTGAAGCTTTCTTT.

The chain carries TRBV6-5 and TRBJ2-1; D is possibly TRBD2 (6 bases). CDR3 length: 13 amino acids. The V gene's germline CDR1 is MNHEY and CDR2 SVGAGI. V dropped 6 bases and J dropped 9 bases, with 15 bases sitting between them. The CDR3 coding sequence is TGTGCCAGCAGAAACGGGGGTGGCGGTGAGCAGTTCTTC. Amino acid sequence: CASRNGGGGEQFF.

The genes are TRBV6-5 and TRBJ2-5; 9 bases match TRBD1. The V gene's germline CDR1 is MNHEY and CDR2 SVGAGI. The CDR3 contains 14 residues. The J segment lost 9 bases and the V segment lost 4 bases, leaving 9 bases of the junction unmatched. In DNA, the CDR3 is TGTGCCAGCAGTTGGACAGGGGACAAGACGGCCCAGTACTTC. Translated, it gives CASSWTGDKTAQYF.

This chain joins TRBV14 and TRBJ1-2; TRBD1 aligns across 8 bases. The V segment lost 4 bases and the J segment 8 bases; nucleotides outside the gene matches: 6. CDR3 length: 13 amino acids. Germline CDR1 SGHDN, CDR2 FVKESK. The CDR3 coding sequence is TGTGCCAGCAGCCCAGGGGGCTCGGGAGGCTACACCTTC. It is translated as CASSPGGSGGYTF.

CDR3 protein: CASSLSQGAGNQPQHF. In DNA, the CDR3 is TGCGCCAGCAGCCTTTCACAGGGGGCCGGCAATCAGCCCCAGCATTTT. This chain connects TRBV4-1 to TRBJ1-5, with 9 bases identical to TRBD1. J was trimmed by 2 bases and V by 4 bases; bases with no gene match: 6. Germline CDR1 is MGHRA and CDR2 is YSYEKL. This CDR3 has 16 residues.

The chain combines TRBV14 with TRBJ2-7; tentatively, D is TRBD1 (5 bases). Germline CDR1 is SGHDN and CDR2 is FVKESK. The CDR3 runs to 15 residues. V lost 0 bases and J lost 2, with 11 bases in between. CDR3 protein: CASSQEARRAYEQYF. CDR3 nucleotide sequence: TGTGCCAGCAGCCAAGAAGCCCGCAGGGCCTACGAGCAGTACTTC. The whole variable domain, filled in from reference TRBV14 and TRBJ2-7, reads EAGVTQFPSHSVIEKGQTVTLRCDPISGHDNLYWYRRVMGKEIKFLLHFVKESKQDESGMPNNRFLAERTGGTYSTLKVQPAELEDSGVYFCASSQEARRAYEQYFGPGTRLTVT.

The chain is built from TRBV19 and TRBJ2-1; D may be TRBD1 (6 bases). The CDR3 is 15 amino acids. The germline V gene encodes CDR1 LNHDA and CDR2 SQIVND (reference sequence). V was pared by 5 bases and J by 4 bases, with 15 bases between. The CDR3, as DNA: TGTGCCAGTAGTCGACGGGACACACAGTACAATGAGCAGTTCTTC. Its protein product is CASSRRDTQYNEQFF.

V usage is TRBV19 and J usage is TRBJ1-6; 7 nucleotides match TRBD1. Germline V gene data show CDR1 as LNHDA and CDR2 as SQIVND (reference sequence). J gave up 6 bases and V 7 bases, and 6 bases lay outside the gene matches. The CDR3 covers 14 residues. The CDR3 coding sequence is TGTGCCAGTACCTCGGGACAGCCTAATTCACCCCTCCACTTT. It specifies CASTSGQPNSPLHF. Using reference TRBV19 and TRBJ1-6 for the parts outside the CDR3, the full variable domain is DGGITQSPKYLFRKEGQNVTLSCEQNLNHDAMYWYRQDPGQGLRLIYYSQIVNDFQKGDIAEGYSVSREKKESFPLTVTSAQKNPTAFYLCASTSGQPNSPLHFGNGTRLTVT.

This rearrangement joins TRBV6-6 to TRBJ1-5, with 9 positions matching TRBD1. CDR1 and CDR2 (germline): MNHNY, SVGAGI (reference sequence). This CDR3 has 16 amino acids. With 5 bases clipped from V and 10 bases from J, the junction kept 15 bases outside the gene matches. The CDR3 bases are TGTGCCAGCAGTGTAGGAACAGGGGGCTCTTTATTACCCCAGCATTTT. Protein: CASSVGTGGSLLPQHF.

The chain employs TRBV7-2 and TRBJ2-7; D call uncertain. The CDR3 consists of 18 residues. Germline assignment: CDR1 SGHTA and CDR2 FQGNSA. V lost 3 bases and J lost 0, with 21 bases in between. The CDR3 reads CASSLPQPPNQISYEQYF. The CDR3, as DNA: TGTGCCAGCAGCTTGCCCCAACCCCCAAATCAGATCTCCTACGAGCAGTACTTC.

The sample holds many counts of this clone. This chain connects TRBV7-6 to TRBJ2-7, with 8 bases that match TRBD2. The germline CDR1 and CDR2 sequences are SGHVS and FNYEAQ. The CDR3 sequence is 15 residues long. V lost 5 bases and J lost 0; bases outside the gene matches: 6. CDR3 coding DNA: TGTGCCAGCAGCGTCAGCGGGGGAGACTCCTACGAGCAGTACTTC. Encoded protein: CASSVSGGDSYEQYF.

This clone was observed once. The chain is built from TRBV29-1 and TRBJ2-7; 7 bases align to TRBD1. Germline V gene data show CDR1 as SQVTM and CDR2 as ANQGSEA. This CDR3 is built from 13 residues. V shed 3 bases and J 3 bases; nucleotides not matched to a gene: 5. CDR3 bases: TGCAGCGTTGATGGGGCAGGGGGCTACGAGCAGTACTTC. Translation gives CSVDGAGGYEQYF.

The chain couples TRBV5-5 to TRBJ2-3; 11 bases are shared with TRBD1. The CDR3 length is 16 residues. The V gene's germline CDR1 is SGHKS and CDR2 YYEKEE (reference sequence). With 2 bases clipped from V and 10 bases from J, the junction kept 12 bases outside the gene matches. The CDR3 is CASSFIRTGGEWAQYF. The CDR3 DNA reads as TGTGCCAGCAGCTTTATCCGGACAGGGGGCGAATGGGCGCAGTATTTT.

The chain recombines TRBV12-5 with TRBJ2-2; possibly TRBD1 for D (6 bases). The CDR3 length is 16 residues. Per germline, CDR1 LGHNT and CDR2 FRNRAP. V dropped 5 bases and J dropped 8 bases, with 21 bases sitting between them. The CDR3 sequence: CASGSTGHTRPGELFF. CDR3 sequence (DNA): TGTGCTAGTGGTAGCACGGGACATACACGCCCAGGGGAGCTGTTTTTT.

The rearrangement joins TRBV4-3 to TRBJ1-4, with D tentatively TRBD1 (6 bases). The germline gives CDR1 LGHNA, CDR2 YSLEER. The CDR3 spans 14 residues. The ends were cut back, 4 bases at V and 6 bases at J, with 12 bases in the middle. The chain's CDR3 is CASSPRTADEKLFF. The CDR3 DNA reads as TGCGCCAGCAGCCCGCGGACAGCAGATGAAAAACTGTTTTTT.

The genes are TRBV6-1 and TRBJ2-1; no firm D call. Germline CDR1 MNHNS, CDR2 SASEGT. CDR3 length: 16 residues. V gave up 3 bases and J gave up 2 bases, with 14 bases separating them. CDR3: CASSEYRVEPYNEQFF. The CDR3 DNA is TGTGCCAGCAGTGAGTATAGAGTTGAGCCCTACAATGAGCAGTTCTTC.

The chain uses TRBV7-9 and TRBJ1-2; 9 bases match TRBD1. Germline assignment: CDR1 SEHNR and CDR2 FQNEAQ (reference sequence). The CDR3 runs to 14 residues. Losses at the gene ends were 5 bases for V and 2 bases for J; bases not matched to a gene: 3. The CDR3 nucleotides are TGTGCCAGCAGCCAGACAGGGGGAAACTATGGCTACACCTTC. Encoded protein: CASSQTGGNYGYTF.

This chain connects TRBV10-3 to TRBJ1-3, with D possibly matching TRBD1 (5 bases). The CDR3 has 14 residues. The V end lost 5 bases, the J end lost 0 bases, and 8 bases lay between the germline ends. Per the germline V gene, CDR1 is ENHRY and CDR2 is SYGVKD. In DNA, the CDR3 is TGTGCCATCAGTTGGGGCGACTCTGGAAACACCATATATTTT. It is translated as CAISWGDSGNTIYF.

The rearrangement joins TRBV6-5 to TRBJ2-7; maybe TRBD2 (5 bases). The CDR3 sequence is 14 residues long. Germline V lookup: CDR1 MNHEY, CDR2 SVGAGI. Trimming pared 6 bases from V and 1 base from J, leaving 13 bases between. The CDR3 here is CASSFPGESYEQYF. CDR3 bases: TGTGCCAGCAGCTTTCCCGGGGAATCCTACGAGCAGTACTTC.

The chain joins TRBV27 to TRBJ2-5, with 14 positions matching TRBD2. V shed 7 bases and J 2 bases; nucleotides not matched to a gene: 3. This CDR3 region has 15 residues. Germline V gene sequence: CDR1 MNHEY, CDR2 SMNVEV (reference sequence). The chain's CDR3 is CASTGLAGGQETQYF. Here the CDR3 DNA reads TGTGCCAGCACCGGACTAGCGGGGGGACAAGAGACCCAGTACTTC.

This chain uses TRBV2 with TRBJ2-1; 12 bases map to TRBD2. The V gene's germline CDR1 is SNHLY and CDR2 FYNNEI. The length of the CDR3 is 15 residues. Trimming at V came to 11 bases and at J to 1 base, leaving 6 bases not matched to a gene. CDR3 sequence (DNA): TGTGCCGCTAGCGGGGGGGCGTCGTCCTACAATGAGCAGTTCTTC. It codes for CAASGGASSYNEQFF.

This sequence joins TRBV9 and TRBJ2-1; 9 bases are a match to TRBD1. Looked up from germline, CDR1 is SGDLS and CDR2 is YYNGEE. This CDR3 is built from 16 residues. The trim removed 0 bases at V and 7 bases at J, leaving 8 bases unmatched. DNA for the CDR3: TGTGCCAGCAGCGTAGATGGGACAGGGTGGTTTAATGAGCAGTTCTTC. Translating gives CASSVDGTGWFNEQFF.

This chain joins TRBV24-1 and TRBJ2-1; possibly TRBD1 for D (6 bases). The ends were cut back, 4 bases at V and 12 bases at J, with 12 bases in the middle. Germline lookup yields CDR1 KGHDR and CDR2 SFDVKD. This CDR3 is 12 amino acids long. The CDR3 DNA is TGTGCCACCAGTGACGCCGGGACAAGGCAGTTCTTC. Protein product: CATSDAGTRQFF.

The V gene is TRBV11-3, the J gene TRBJ2-7, with D possibly matching TRBD2 (6 bases). Per the germline V gene, CDR1 is SGHNT and CDR2 is YENEEA. The CDR3 runs to 16 residues. V shed 1 base and J shed 4 bases, with 17 bases lying between them. CDR3 region: CASSLGGELATYEQYF. In nucleotides, the CDR3 is TGTGCCAGCAGCTTAGGCGGGGAATTAGCGACTTACGAGCAGTACTTC.

V usage is TRBV20-1 and J usage is TRBJ2-1; no definite D call. The V gene's germline CDR1 is DFQATT and CDR2 SNEGSKA (reference sequence). V shed 2 bases and J shed 8 bases, with 7 bases lying between them. This CDR3 is 11 amino acids long. The CDR3 nucleotides are TGCAGTGCTAGACGGAGCTATGAGCAGTTCTTC. Its protein product is CSARRSYEQFF.

The V and J genes are TRBV5-1 and TRBJ1-2; 7 nucleotides match TRBD1. Trimming cost V 2 bases and J 4 bases; bases outside gene matches: 2. The CDR3 length is 13 residues. Germline V gene data show CDR1 as SGHRS and CDR2 as YFSETQ. The CDR3 sequence: CASSLQGSYGYTF. CDR3 coding DNA: TGCGCCAGCAGCTTACAGGGGTCCTATGGCTACACCTTC.

The gene calls are TRBV9 and TRBJ1-5, with D unclear. Trimming left V 0 bases short and J 4 bases short, with 14 bases between. This CDR3 spans 16 amino acids. CDR1 is SGDLS, CDR2 YYNGEE, per germline. The CDR3 DNA reads TGTGCCAGCAGCGTAGCCAATTGCTGGCTTAATCAGCCCCAGCATTTT. Amino acids: CASSVANCWLNQPQHF.

V gene TRBV5-6 combines with J gene TRBJ1-2; TRBD1 aligns across 7 bases. Germline V gene sequence: CDR1 SGHDT, CDR2 YYEEEE. With 0 bases clipped from V and 8 bases from J, the junction kept 1 base outside the gene matches. CDR3 length: 12 residues. CDR3 DNA sequence: TGTGCCAGCAGCTTGGAACAGGGGGGCTACACCTTC. Its protein is CASSLEQGGYTF.

This chain uses TRBV7-2 with TRBJ1-4; the D gene is possibly TRBD1 (5 bases). There are 16 residues in the CDR3. Trimming left V 2 bases short and J 7 bases short, with 17 bases between. Germline V gives CDR1 SGHTA, CDR2 FQGNSA. For the CDR3, the DNA is TGTGCCAGCAGCTTAAGGGTGCCAGGGATCGGTGAAAAACTGTTTTTT. Its translation is CASSLRVPGIGEKLFF.